A single sample gave rise to the 12 T cell receptor beta chains below, sequenced in a study of CD8 T cells in Susac syndrome. A quantity of about 0.45 to 1 ug RNA underwent reverse transcription using random hexamers. TCRdb passed the immunoSEQ multiplex PCR reads through MiXCR, listing each CDR3 protein once. The sample has fewer than 200,000 distinct CDR3 sequences, around 94% seen once. Sequencing was carried out using CD4+ T cells from PBMCs. All receptors derive from a human donor with Susac syndrome.

The chain uses TRBV19 and TRBJ1-6; TRBD1 is a possible D gene (5 bases). The CDR3 loop spans 13 amino acids. Germline CDR1 is LNHDA and CDR2 is SQIVND (reference sequence). V gave up 8 bases and J gave up 6 bases, with 11 bases separating them. In DNA form, the CDR3 reads TGTGCCAGTTATGGGGACGGTAATTCACCCCTCCACTTT. Its translation is CASYGDGNSPLHF.

The V gene is TRBV7-2, the J gene TRBJ1-5; tentatively, D is TRBD1 (6 bases). Germline CDR1 SGHTA, CDR2 FQGNSA. Between the trimmed V and J ends, which lost 1 base and 5 bases, there was a span of 9 bases. This CDR3 has 14 residues. CDR3: CASSLGTAYQPQHF. The CDR3 coding sequence is TGTGCCAGCAGCTTAGGGACAGCATATCAGCCCCAGCATTTT.

The chain employs TRBV10-3 and TRBJ1-6; D ambiguous. Trimming cost V 7 bases and J 9 bases, with 13 bases left between them. Germline CDR1 is ENHRY and CDR2 is SYGVKD. This CDR3 is built from 13 residues. The DNA of the CDR3 is TGTGCCATCAAATCGACCGGACCTTCACCCCTCCACTTT. It is translated as CAIKSTGPSPLHF.

The rearrangement joins TRBV7-2 to TRBJ1-2; the D is unclear. Trimming left V 1 base short and J 8 bases short, with 11 bases between. The CDR3 extends over 13 amino acids. CDR1 is SGHTA and CDR2 is FQGNSA in the germline V gene. CDR3 in DNA: TGTGCCAGCAGCTTAGATGTGGGTCGGGGCTACACCTTC. Translated: CASSLDVGRGYTF.

The gene calls are TRBV29-1 and TRBJ1-1, with 8 bases aligning to TRBD1. CDR3 length equals 13 residues. Per germline, CDR1 SQVTM and CDR2 ANQGSEA. Trimming cost V 7 bases and J 2 bases; bases outside gene matches: 6. CDR3 protein: CSAEGQGNTEAFF. The DNA for the CDR3 is TGCAGCGCCGAAGGACAGGGCAACACTGAAGCTTTCTTT.

This rearrangement joins TRBV5-4 to TRBJ2-7; a weak D match, TRBD1 (5 bases). Trimming removed 2 bases at V and 4 bases at J, with 16 bases between. The CDR3 extends over 15 amino acids. Germline V lookup: CDR1 SGHNT, CDR2 YYREEE (reference sequence). CDR3 in DNA: TGTGCCAGCAGCTTAGATCAAGGGGCTGGATACGAGCAGTACTTC. Amino acid sequence: CASSLDQGAGYEQYF.

The J gene is TRBJ2-7, the V gene TRBV12-3 or TRBV12-4, with 11 positions matching TRBD1. The CDR3 spans 15 residues. V shed 3 bases, J shed 4 bases, and the junction held 5 bases outside the gene matches. This CDR3 reads CASSFRTGGGYEQYF. DNA for the CDR3: TGTGCCAGCAGTTTCCGGACAGGGGGCGGATACGAGCAGTACTTC.

The CDR3 sequence is CASSLNRIYEQYF. CDR3 bases: TGTGCCAGCAGCTTAAATCGTATCTACGAGCAGTACTTC. This chain connects TRBV7-2 to TRBJ2-7; D uncertain. The V end lost 2 bases, the J end lost 3 bases, and 8 bases lay between the germline ends. CDR3 length: 13 amino acids. The germline V gene encodes CDR1 SGHTA and CDR2 FQGNSA.

Only one count was recorded for this clonotype. J is TRBJ1-5 and V is TRBV6-6, with 10 bases fitting TRBD1. The CDR3 loop spans 14 amino acids. Germline V CDR1 and CDR2: MNHNY, SVGAGI (reference sequence). V lost 5 bases, J lost 5 bases, and 3 bases stayed unmatched. The DNA for the CDR3 is TGTGCCAGCAGTAAGACAGGGGGCGATCAGCCCCAGCATTTT. Its translation is CASSKTGGDQPQHF.

The chain is built from TRBV7-2 and TRBJ2-1, with D unclear. The CDR3 has 15 residues. Germline V gives CDR1 SGHTA, CDR2 FQGNSA. Between the trimmed V and J ends, which lost 5 bases and 3 bases, there was a span of 14 bases. The CDR3 protein is CASSPTGSFYNEQFF. The CDR3 coding sequence is TGTGCCAGCAGCCCCACGGGTAGTTTCTACAATGAGCAGTTCTTC.

This chain joins TRBV7-3 and TRBJ1-6; D possibly corresponds to TRBD1 (5 bases). V was pared by 5 bases and J by 8 bases, with 13 bases between. Germline V gives CDR1 SGHTA, CDR2 FQGTGA. CDR3 length equals 14 residues. In DNA form, the CDR3 reads TGTGCCAGCAGCCCCCGGGGGAGGGATTCACCCCTCCACTTT. This translates into CASSPRGRDSPLHF.

The chain uses TRBV6-2 or TRBV6-3 and TRBJ2-3; D remains ambiguous. Trimming removed 6 bases at V and 4 bases at J, with 5 bases between. Germline V gene data show CDR1 as MNHEY and CDR2 as SVGEGT. The CDR3 is made up of 11 amino acids. The CDR3 DNA follows: TGTGCCAGCAGCCGGGCAGATACGCAGTATTTT. This gives the protein CASSRADTQYF.